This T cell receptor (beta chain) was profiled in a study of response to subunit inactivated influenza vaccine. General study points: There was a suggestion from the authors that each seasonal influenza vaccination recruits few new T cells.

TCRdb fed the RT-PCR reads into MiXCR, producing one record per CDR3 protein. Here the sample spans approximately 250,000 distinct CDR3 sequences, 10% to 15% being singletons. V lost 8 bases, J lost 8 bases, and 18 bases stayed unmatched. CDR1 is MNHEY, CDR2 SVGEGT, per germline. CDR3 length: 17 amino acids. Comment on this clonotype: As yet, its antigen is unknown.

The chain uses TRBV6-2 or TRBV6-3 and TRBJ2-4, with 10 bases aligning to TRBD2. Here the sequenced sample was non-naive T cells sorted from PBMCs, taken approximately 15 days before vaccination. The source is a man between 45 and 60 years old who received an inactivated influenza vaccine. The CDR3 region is CASGQMWASGSQHIQYF. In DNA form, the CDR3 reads TGTGCCAGCGGGCAGATGTGGGCTAGCGGGAGTCAACACATTCAGTACTTC.